This T cell receptor beta chain was identified in a study of cytomegalovirus exposure and HLA in healthy donors. Method: immunoSEQ multiplex PCR; TCRdb's copy keeps in-frame clones and lacks some. The data hold 110,000 or so clones, with less than 90% observed a single time. Concerning this clone: Its antigen remains unidentified.

Study-wide findings and caveats: As confirmed in vitro, a few CMV-associated chains were specific for CMV antigens. The study designated 150 or so TCR beta chains cytomegalovirus-associated.

Donors were drawn from the 120-subject validation cohort, separate from the approximately 700-subject first cohort. Germline V gene data show CDR1 as LNHDA and CDR2 as SQIVND (reference sequence). Trimming took 5 bases from V and 5 from J; bases not matched to a gene: 8. This CDR3 is 14 amino acids long. Sequenced material: PBMCs. This receptor was taken from a man aged 18 to 35 in good health and CMV-seropositive. The rearrangement uses TRBV19 and TRBJ1-1; 7 bases align to TRBD1. This CDR3 is CASSWDSSRTEAFF. CDR3 bases: TGTGCCAGTAGTTGGGACAGCTCGAGGACTGAAGCTTTCTTT.